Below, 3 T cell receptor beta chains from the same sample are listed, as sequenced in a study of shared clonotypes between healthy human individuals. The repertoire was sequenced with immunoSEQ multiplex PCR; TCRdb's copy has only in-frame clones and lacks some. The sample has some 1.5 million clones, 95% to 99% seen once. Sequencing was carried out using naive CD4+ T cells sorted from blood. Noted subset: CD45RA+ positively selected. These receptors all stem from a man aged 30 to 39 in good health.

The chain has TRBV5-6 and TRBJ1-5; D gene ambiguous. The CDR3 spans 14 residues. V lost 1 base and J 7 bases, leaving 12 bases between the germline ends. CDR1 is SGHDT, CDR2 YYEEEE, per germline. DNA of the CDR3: TGTGCCAGCAGCTTGAACGGGCTCCGACAGCCCCAGCATTTT. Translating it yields CASSLNGLRQPQHF.

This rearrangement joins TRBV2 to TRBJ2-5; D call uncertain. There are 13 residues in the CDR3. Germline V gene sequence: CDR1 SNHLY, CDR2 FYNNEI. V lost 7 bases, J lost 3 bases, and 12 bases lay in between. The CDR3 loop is CASTGNMEETQYF. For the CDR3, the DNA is TGTGCCAGCACCGGAAACATGGAAGAGACCCAGTACTTC.

The CDR3 spells CASSLGGLATYEQYF. CDR3 coding DNA: TGTGCCAGCAGCTTGGGGGGACTAGCGACCTACGAGCAGTACTTC. This chain joins TRBV5-5 and TRBJ2-7; 10 bases align to TRBD2. This CDR3 region has 15 residues. After removal of 0 bases from V and 2 bases from J, the junction contained 2 bases not matched to a gene. CDR1 is SGHKS, CDR2 YYEKEE, per germline (reference sequence).